A selection of T cell receptor beta chains follows, all from one sample in a study of blood T cell repertoires in COVID-19. Here immunoSEQ multiplex PCR was the method, and the copy in TCRdb shows in-frame clones only, minus some. The sample contains approximately 160,000 clones, more than 85% of which appear only once. The material sequenced was PBMCs or T cells enriched from blood (not recorded which). The receptors were gathered from a woman aged 45-65 years who had recovered from COVID-19. Both conserved end residues are part of each CDR3. The order of the fields is clone size, V gene, J gene, CDR3 protein. The size entry is marked missing in some rows and otherwise reads once, few, many or a size class.

clone size: NA
V gene: TRBV19
J gene: TRBJ2-2
CDR3 protein: CATNRGRSLTGELFF

clone size: NA
V gene: TRBV23-1
J gene: TRBJ2-1
CDR3 protein: CASSQRGPTGYNEQFF

clone size: NA
V gene: TRBV27
J gene: TRBJ2-7
CDR3 protein: CASSLVGQGASFYEQYF

clone size: NA
V gene: TRBV4-1
J gene: TRBJ1-2
CDR3 protein: CASSQDQFGTGAHYGYTF

clone size: many
V gene: TRBV4-2
J gene: TRBJ2-1
CDR3 protein: CASSQDAASGPYNEQFF

clone size: NA
V gene: TRBV18
J gene: TRBJ2-2
CDR3 protein: CASSPSSATTRATGELFF

clone size: NA
V gene: TRBV7-2
J gene: TRBJ1-6
CDR3 protein: CASSLGQMGNSPLHF

clone size: NA
V gene: TRBV7-2
J gene: TRBJ2-3
CDR3 protein: CASSLWTSGKIDTQYF

clone size: once
V gene: TRBV30
J gene: TRBJ2-1
CDR3 protein: CAWGSGTSGSINEQFF

clone size: NA
V gene: TRBV5-1
J gene: TRBJ1-1
CDR3 protein: CASSFSGQGNTEAFF

clone size: once
V gene: TRBV21-1
J gene: TRBJ1-5
CDR3 protein: CASSKDRPPPGVLKPQHF

clone size: few
V gene: TRBV2
J gene: TRBJ1-5
CDR3 protein: CASTGGYSNQPQHF

clone size: NA
V gene: TRBV6-5
J gene: TRBJ2-1
CDR3 protein: CASSLRLADAYNEQFF

clone size: NA
V gene: TRBV21-1
J gene: TRBJ2-4
CDR3 protein: CASSKRTDNQNIQYF

clone size: NA
V gene: TRBV15
J gene: TRBJ2-7
CDR3 protein: CATSRDPGLAGGAFYEQYF

clone size: NA
V gene: TRBV3-1/TRBV3-2
J gene: TRBJ1-1
CDR3 protein: CASSHREGTEAFF

clone size: NA
V gene: TRBV7-2
J gene: TRBJ2-4
CDR3 protein: CASSPAASNKNIQYF

clone size: NA
V gene: TRBV15
J gene: TRBJ2-5
CDR3 protein: CATSRGSGRGETQYF

clone size: NA
V gene: TRBV19
J gene: TRBJ1-1
CDR3 protein: CASSPWTGSTEAFF

clone size: NA
V gene: TRBV28
J gene: TRBJ1-1
CDR3 protein: CASSLQGATEAFF

clone size: NA
V gene: TRBV4-1
J gene: TRBJ2-3
CDR3 protein: CASSQVPGQGIPDTQYF

clone size: NA
V gene: TRBV6-5
J gene: TRBJ1-1
CDR3 protein: CASSQIQGVLTEAFF

clone size: NA
V gene: TRBV7-2
J gene: TRBJ1-2
CDR3 protein: CASSLSGQAVGHGYTF

clone size: NA
V gene: TRBV24-1
J gene: TRBJ2-7
CDR3 protein: CATSDPGDAGSYEQYF

clone size: NA
V gene: TRBV4-3
J gene: TRBJ1-5
CDR3 protein: CASSQGLGNQPQHF

clone size: NA
V gene: TRBV19
J gene: TRBJ1-2
CDR3 protein: CASSRGSDRPNYGYTF

clone size: few
V gene: TRBV18
J gene: TRBJ1-5
CDR3 protein: CASSPRGQGGQPQHF

clone size: NA
V gene: TRBV29-1
J gene: TRBJ2-1
CDR3 protein: CSVPRQGYNEQFF

clone size: NA
V gene: TRBV7-2
J gene: TRBJ1-6
CDR3 protein: CASSLWTGEMSPLHF

clone size: NA
V gene: TRBV6-2/TRBV6-3
J gene: TRBJ2-1
CDR3 protein: CASSAHTSGDYNEQFF

clone size: NA
V gene: TRBV2
J gene: TRBJ2-1
CDR3 protein: CASSEGQGLWRQFF

clone size: NA
V gene: TRBV3-1/TRBV3-2
J gene: TRBJ1-4
CDR3 protein: CASSQDMGAQNEKLFF

clone size: NA
V gene: TRBV5-1
J gene: TRBJ2-1
CDR3 protein: CASSLEPLVEQFF

clone size: NA
V gene: TRBV6-5
J gene: TRBJ1-5
CDR3 protein: CASTRRDREQPQHF

clone size: NA
V gene: TRBV6-6
J gene: TRBJ2-1
CDR3 protein: CASSYGQLYNEQFF

clone size: NA
V gene: TRBV5-4
J gene: TRBJ2-3
CDR3 protein: CASSLGLAGVINTQYF

clone size: NA
V gene: TRBV28
J gene: TRBJ1-2
CDR3 protein: CASSPGAGGTYGYTF

clone size: few
V gene: TRBV19
J gene: TRBJ2-7
CDR3 protein: CASSISGTGGFIYEQYF

clone size: NA
V gene: TRBV20-1
J gene: TRBJ2-5
CDR3 protein: CSASSGQGLETQYF

clone size: NA
V gene: TRBV19
J gene: TRBJ1-1
CDR3 protein: CASSIGPGGEVGVNTEAFF

clone size: NA
V gene: TRBV11-3
J gene: TRBJ1-1
CDR3 protein: CASSRQGETEAFF

clone size: once
V gene: TRBV7-9
J gene: TRBJ2-7
CDR3 protein: CASKTVSSYEQYF

clone size: NA
V gene: TRBV7-9
J gene: TRBJ2-5
CDR3 protein: CASRVQGTREETQYF

clone size: NA
V gene: TRBV28
J gene: TRBJ2-5
CDR3 protein: CASSPGQKETQYF

clone size: NA
V gene: TRBV10-3
J gene: TRBJ2-7
CDR3 protein: CAIRPASSYEQYF

clone size: NA
V gene: TRBV19
J gene: TRBJ1-3
CDR3 protein: CASSPRDIGNTIYF

clone size: NA
V gene: TRBV7-9
J gene: TRBJ1-4
CDR3 protein: CASSWTGGGNEKLFF

clone size: NA
V gene: TRBV19
J gene: TRBJ2-6
CDR3 protein: CASSVRNSGANVLTF

clone size: NA
V gene: TRBV27
J gene: TRBJ1-1
CDR3 protein: CASSPDTLPRGREGTEAFF

clone size: NA
V gene: TRBV4-2
J gene: TRBJ2-2
CDR3 protein: CASSQDLPGGLGTGELFF

clone size: few
V gene: TRBV7-9
J gene: TRBJ2-7
CDR3 protein: CASSLNGAAGEQYF

clone size: NA
V gene: TRBV6-5
J gene: TRBJ1-3
CDR3 protein: CASSQDRGPGNTIYF